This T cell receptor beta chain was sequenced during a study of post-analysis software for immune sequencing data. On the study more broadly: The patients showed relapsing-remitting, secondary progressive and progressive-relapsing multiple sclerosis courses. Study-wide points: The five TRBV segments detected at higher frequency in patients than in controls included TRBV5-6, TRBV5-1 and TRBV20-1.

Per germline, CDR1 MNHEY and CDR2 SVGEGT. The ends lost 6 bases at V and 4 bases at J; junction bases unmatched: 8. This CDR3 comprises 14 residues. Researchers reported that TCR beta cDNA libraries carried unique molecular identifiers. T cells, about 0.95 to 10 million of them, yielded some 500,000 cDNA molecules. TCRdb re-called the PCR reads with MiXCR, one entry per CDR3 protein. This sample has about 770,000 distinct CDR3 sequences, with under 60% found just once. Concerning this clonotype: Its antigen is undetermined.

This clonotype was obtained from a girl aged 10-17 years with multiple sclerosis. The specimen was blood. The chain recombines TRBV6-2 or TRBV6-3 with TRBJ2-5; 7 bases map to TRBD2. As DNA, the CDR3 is TGTGCCAGCAGGCGAGCGGGAACGGGAGAGACCCAGTACTTC. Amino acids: CASRRAGTGETQYF.